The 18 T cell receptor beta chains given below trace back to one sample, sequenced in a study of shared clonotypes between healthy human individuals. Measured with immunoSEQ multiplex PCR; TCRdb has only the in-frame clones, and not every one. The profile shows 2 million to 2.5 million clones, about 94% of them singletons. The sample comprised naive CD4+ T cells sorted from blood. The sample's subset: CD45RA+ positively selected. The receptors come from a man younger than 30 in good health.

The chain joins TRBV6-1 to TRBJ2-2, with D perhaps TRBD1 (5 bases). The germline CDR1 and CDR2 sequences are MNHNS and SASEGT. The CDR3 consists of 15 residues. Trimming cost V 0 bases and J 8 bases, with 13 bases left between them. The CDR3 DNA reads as TGTGCCAGCAGTGAAGCAGCCAGGGTGACGGGGGAGCTGTTTTTT. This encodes CASSEAARVTGELFF.

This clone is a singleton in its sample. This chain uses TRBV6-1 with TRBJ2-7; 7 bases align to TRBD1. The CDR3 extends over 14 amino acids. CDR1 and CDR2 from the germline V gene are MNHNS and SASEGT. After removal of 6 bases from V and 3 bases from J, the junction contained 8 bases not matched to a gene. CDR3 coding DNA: TGTGCCAGCAGCGATACGGGACAGTACTACGAGCAGTACTTC. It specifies CASSDTGQYYEQYF.

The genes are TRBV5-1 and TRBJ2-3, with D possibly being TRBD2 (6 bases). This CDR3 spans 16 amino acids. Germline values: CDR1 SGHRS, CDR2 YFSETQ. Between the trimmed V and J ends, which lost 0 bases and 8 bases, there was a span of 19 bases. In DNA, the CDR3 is TGCGCCAGCAGCTTGGTTCCGGGGTCGGTGGGAGGTACGCAGTATTTT. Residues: CASSLVPGSVGGTQYF.

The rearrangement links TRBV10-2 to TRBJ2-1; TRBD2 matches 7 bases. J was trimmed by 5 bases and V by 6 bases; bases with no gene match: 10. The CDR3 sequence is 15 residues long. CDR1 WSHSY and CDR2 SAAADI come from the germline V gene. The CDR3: CASRDPGLPNNEQFF. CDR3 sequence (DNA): TGCGCCAGCAGGGACCCGGGACTACCTAACAATGAGCAGTTCTTC.

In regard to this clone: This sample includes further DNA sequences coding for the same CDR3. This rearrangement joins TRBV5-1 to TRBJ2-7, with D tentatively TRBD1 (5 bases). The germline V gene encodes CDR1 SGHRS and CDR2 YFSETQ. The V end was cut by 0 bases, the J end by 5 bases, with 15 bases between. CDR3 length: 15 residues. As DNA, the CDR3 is TGCGCCAGCAGCTTGGCTGGTCAGGGTCCCAACGAGCAGTACTTC. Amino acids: CASSLAGQGPNEQYF.

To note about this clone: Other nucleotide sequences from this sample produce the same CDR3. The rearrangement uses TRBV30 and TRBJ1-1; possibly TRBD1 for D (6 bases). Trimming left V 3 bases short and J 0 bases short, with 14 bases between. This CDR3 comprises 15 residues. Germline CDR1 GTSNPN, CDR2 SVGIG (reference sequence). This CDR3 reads CAWRGARVLNTEAFF. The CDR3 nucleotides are TGTGCCTGGAGGGGGGCCAGGGTTTTGAACACTGAAGCTTTCTTT.

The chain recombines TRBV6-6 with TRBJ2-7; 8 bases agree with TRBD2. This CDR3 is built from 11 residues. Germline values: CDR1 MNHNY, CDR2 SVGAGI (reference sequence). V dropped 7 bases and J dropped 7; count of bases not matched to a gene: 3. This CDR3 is CASTSGGEQYF. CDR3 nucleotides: TGTGCCAGCACCTCGGGGGGGGAGCAGTACTTC.

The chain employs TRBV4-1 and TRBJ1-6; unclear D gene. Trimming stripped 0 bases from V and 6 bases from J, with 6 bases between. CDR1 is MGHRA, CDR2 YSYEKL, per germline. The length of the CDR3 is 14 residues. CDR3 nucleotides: TGCGCCAGCAGCCAAGAGGGCCCTAATTCACCCCTCCACTTT. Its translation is CASSQEGPNSPLHF.

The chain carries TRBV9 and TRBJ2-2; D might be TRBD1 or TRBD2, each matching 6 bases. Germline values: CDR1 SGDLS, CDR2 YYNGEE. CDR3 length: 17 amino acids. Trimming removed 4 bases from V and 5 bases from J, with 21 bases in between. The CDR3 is CASSPRGEGDLTGELFF. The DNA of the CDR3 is TGTGCCAGCAGCCCCCGGGGCGAGGGGGACTTAACCGGGGAGCTGTTTTTT.

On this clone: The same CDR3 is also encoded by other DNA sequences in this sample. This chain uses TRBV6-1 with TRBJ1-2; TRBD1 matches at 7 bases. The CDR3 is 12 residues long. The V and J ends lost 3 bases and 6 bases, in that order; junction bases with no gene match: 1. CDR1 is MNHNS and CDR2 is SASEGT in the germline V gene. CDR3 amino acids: CASSEQGDGYTF. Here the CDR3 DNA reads TGTGCCAGCAGTGAGCAGGGGGATGGCTACACCTTC.

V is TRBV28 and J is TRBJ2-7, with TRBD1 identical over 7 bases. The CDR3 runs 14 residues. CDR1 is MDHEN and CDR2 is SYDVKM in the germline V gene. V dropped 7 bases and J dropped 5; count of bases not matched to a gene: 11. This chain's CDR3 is CASTNIDRVDEQYF. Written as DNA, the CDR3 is TGTGCCAGCACAAATATCGACAGGGTGGACGAGCAGTACTTC.

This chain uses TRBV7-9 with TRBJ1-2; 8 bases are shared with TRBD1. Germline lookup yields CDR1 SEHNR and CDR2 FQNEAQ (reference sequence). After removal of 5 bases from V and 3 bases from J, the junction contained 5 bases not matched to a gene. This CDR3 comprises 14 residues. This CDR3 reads CASSEDRAYYGYTF. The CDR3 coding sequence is TGTGCCAGCAGCGAGGACAGGGCTTACTATGGCTACACCTTC.

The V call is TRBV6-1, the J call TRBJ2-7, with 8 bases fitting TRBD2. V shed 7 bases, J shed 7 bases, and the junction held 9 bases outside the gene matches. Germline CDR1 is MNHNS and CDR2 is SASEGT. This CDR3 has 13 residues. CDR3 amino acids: CASIKSGSGEQYF. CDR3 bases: TGTGCCAGCATAAAGAGCGGGAGTGGGGAGCAGTACTTC.

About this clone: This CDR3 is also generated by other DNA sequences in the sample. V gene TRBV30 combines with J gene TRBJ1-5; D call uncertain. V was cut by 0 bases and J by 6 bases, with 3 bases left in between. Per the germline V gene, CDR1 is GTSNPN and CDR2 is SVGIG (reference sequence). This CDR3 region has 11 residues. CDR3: CAWSVSQPQHF. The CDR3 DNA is TGTGCCTGGAGTGTATCTCAGCCCCAGCATTTT.

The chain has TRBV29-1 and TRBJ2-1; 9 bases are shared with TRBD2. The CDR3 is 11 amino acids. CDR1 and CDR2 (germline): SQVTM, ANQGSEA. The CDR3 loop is CTASGNNEQFF. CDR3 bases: TGCACGGCTAGCGGGAACAATGAGCAGTTCTTC.

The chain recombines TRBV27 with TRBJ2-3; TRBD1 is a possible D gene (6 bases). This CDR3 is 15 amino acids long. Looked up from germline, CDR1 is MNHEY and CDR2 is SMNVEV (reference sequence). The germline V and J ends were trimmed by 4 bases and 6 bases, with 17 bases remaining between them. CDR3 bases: TGTGCCAGCAGTTCCCGGACAGTCAACATGGATACGCAGTATTTT. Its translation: CASSSRTVNMDTQYF.

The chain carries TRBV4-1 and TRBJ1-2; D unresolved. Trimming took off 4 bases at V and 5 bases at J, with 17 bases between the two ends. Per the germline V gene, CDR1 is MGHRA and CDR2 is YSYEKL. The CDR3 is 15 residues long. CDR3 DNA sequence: TGCGCCAGCAGCCCTATAGGCGATATAGCTTATGGCTACACCTTC. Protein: CASSPIGDIAYGYTF.

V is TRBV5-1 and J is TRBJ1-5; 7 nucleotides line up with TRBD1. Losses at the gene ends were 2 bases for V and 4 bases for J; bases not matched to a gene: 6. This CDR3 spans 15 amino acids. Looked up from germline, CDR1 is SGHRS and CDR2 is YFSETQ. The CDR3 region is CASSFTGEPNQPQHF. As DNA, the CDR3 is TGCGCCAGCAGCTTTACAGGGGAACCTAATCAGCCCCAGCATTTT.